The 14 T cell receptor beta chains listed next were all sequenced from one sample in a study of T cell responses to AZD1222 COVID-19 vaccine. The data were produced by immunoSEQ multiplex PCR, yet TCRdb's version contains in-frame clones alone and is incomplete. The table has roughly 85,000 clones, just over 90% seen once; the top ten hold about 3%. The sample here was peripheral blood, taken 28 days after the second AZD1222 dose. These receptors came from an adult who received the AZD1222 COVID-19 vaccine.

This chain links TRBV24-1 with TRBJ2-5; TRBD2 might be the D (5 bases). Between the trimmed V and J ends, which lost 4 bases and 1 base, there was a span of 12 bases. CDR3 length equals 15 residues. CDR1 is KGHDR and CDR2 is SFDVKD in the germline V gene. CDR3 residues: CATSEARSGQETQYF. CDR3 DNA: TGTGCCACCAGTGAGGCCCGAAGCGGCCAAGAGACCCAGTACTTC.

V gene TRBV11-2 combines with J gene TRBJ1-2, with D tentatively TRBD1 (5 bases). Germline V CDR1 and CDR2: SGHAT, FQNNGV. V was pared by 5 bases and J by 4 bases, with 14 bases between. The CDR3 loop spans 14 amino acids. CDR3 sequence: CASSANQGSYGYTF. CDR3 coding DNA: TGTGCCAGCAGCGCCAACCAGGGTAGCTATGGCTACACCTTC.

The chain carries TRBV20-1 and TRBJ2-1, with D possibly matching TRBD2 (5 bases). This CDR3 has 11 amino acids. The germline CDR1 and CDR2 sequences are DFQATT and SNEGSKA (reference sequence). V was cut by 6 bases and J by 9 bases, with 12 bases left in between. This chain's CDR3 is CSAKDSLEQFF. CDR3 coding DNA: TGCAGTGCCAAGGACTCACTTGAGCAGTTCTTC.

The CDR3 loop is CASSPFGASTDTQYF. CDR3 nucleotides: TGTGCCAGCAGCCCTTTCGGGGCTAGCACAGATACGCAGTATTTT. The chain employs TRBV5-8 and TRBJ2-3; D possibly uses TRBD1 or TRBD2 (5 bases each). Germline V gene sequence: CDR1 SGHTS, CDR2 YDEGEE. Deletions cut 4 bases from V and 0 bases from J, with 12 bases between. The CDR3 is 15 residues long.

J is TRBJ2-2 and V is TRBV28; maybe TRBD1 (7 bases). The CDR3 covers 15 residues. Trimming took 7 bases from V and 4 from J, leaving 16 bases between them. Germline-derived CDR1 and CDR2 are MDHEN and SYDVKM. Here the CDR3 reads CASTVGGGFTGELFF. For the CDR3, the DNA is TGTGCCAGCACCGTAGGAGGGGGCTTCACCGGGGAGCTGTTTTTT.

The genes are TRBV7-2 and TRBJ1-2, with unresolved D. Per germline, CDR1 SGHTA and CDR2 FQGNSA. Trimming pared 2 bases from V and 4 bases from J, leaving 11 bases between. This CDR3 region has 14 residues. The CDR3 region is CASSLQSVSYGYTF. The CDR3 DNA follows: TGTGCCAGCAGCTTACAGTCCGTGTCCTATGGCTACACCTTC. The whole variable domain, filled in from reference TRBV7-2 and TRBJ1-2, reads GAGVSQSPSNKVTEKGKDVELRCDPISGHTALYWYRQSLGQGLEFLIYFQGNSAPDKSGLPSDRFSAERTGGSVSTLTIQRTQQEDSAVYLCASSLQSVSYGYTFGSGTRLTVV.

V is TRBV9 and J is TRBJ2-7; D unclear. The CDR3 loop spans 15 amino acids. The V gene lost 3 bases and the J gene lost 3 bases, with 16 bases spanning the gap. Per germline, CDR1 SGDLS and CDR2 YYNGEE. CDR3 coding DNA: TGTGCCAGCAGCGAGGCCCCGATAGGTTACTACGAGCAGTACTTC. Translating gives CASSEAPIGYYEQYF.

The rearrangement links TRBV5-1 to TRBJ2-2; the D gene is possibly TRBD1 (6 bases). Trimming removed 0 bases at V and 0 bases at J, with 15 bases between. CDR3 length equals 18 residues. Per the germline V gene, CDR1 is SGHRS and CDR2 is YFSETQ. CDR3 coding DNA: TGCGCCAGCAGCTTGGCCGGCGAGGACAGATCGAACACCGGGGAGCTGTTTTTT. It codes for CASSLAGEDRSNTGELFF.

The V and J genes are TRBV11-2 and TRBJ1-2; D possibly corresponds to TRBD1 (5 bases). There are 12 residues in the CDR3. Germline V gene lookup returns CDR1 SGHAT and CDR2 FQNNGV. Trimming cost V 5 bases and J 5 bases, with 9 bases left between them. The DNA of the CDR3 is TGTGCCAGCAGCCCAGGGACGTATGGCTACACCTTC. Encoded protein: CASSPGTYGYTF. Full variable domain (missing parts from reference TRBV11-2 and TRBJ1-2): EAGVAQSPRYKIIEKRQSVAFWCNPISGHATLYWYQQILGQGPKLLIQFQNNGVVDDSQLPKDRFSAERLKGVDSTLKIQPAKLEDSAVYLCASSPGTYGYTFGSGTRLTVV.

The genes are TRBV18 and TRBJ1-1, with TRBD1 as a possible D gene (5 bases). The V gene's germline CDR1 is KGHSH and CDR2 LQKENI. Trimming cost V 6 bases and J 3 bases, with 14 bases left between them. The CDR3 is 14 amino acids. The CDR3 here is CASSSRRGDTEAFF. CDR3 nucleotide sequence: TGTGCCAGCTCGTCACGCCGGGGCGACACTGAAGCTTTCTTT.

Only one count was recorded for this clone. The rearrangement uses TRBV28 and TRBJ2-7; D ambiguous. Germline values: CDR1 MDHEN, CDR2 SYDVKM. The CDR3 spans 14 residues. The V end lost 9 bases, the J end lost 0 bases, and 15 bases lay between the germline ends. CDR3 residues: CASSRNGGSYEQYF. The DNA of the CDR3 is TGTGCCAGTAGCCGGAACGGCGGCTCCTACGAGCAGTACTTC.

The CDR3 region is CASRCRGQDEKLFF. The CDR3 region has the DNA TGTGCAAGTCGCTGTCGGGGACAAGACGAAAAACTGTTTTTT. The chain carries TRBV12-2 and TRBJ1-4; the table calls TRBD1, which could not be checked here. TRBV12-2 is recorded as a pseudogene. The CDR3 runs 14 residues.

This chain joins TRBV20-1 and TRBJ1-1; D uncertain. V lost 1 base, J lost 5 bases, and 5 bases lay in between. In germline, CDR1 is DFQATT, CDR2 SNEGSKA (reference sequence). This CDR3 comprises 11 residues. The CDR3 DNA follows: TGCAGTGCTAGAGTCCGGACTGAAGCTTTCTTT. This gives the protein CSARVRTEAFF.

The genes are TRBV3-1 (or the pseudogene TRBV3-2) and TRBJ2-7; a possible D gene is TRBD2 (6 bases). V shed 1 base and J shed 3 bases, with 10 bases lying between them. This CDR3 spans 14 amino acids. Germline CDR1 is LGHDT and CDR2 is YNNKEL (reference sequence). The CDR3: CASSQALGGYEQYF. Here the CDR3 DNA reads TGTGCCAGCAGCCAAGCTCTGGGGGGCTACGAGCAGTACTTC.